The 28 T cell receptor beta chains in this list originate from one sample, sequenced in a study of blood T cell repertoires in COVID-19. Produced via immunoSEQ multiplex PCR; TCRdb's table is partial and in-frame only. The data show over 250,000 clones, 80% to 90% seen once. The material sequenced was peripheral blood. The receptors come from a woman aged 70 to 79 with COVID-19, enrolled during active disease.

There are a few counts of this clone. This chain links TRBV12-3 or TRBV12-4 with TRBJ1-1; TRBD1 matches at 8 bases. The CDR3 length is 13 residues. Germline trimming cut 6 bases from V and 3 bases from J; bases unmatched to any gene: 3. The CDR3 sequence is CASRRTGYTEAFF. The CDR3 DNA sequence: TGTGCCAGCAGGCGGACAGGGTACACTGAAGCTTTCTTT.

The V and J genes are TRBV19 and TRBJ2-1, with TRBD1 identical over 7 bases. The CDR3 sequence is 13 residues long. Per germline, CDR1 LNHDA and CDR2 SQIVND (reference sequence). V lost 7 bases to trimming and J lost 9 bases; unmatched junction nucleotides: 9. The CDR3 DNA follows: TGTGCCAGTACCCTAGACAGGGATGGTGAGCAGTTCTTC. This encodes CASTLDRDGEQFF.

In DNA, the CDR3 is TGTGCCAGCAGCTCAGGACAGGGGGCGTTTGGCTACACCTTC. Protein: CASSSGQGAFGYTF. The rearrangement links TRBV7-2 to TRBJ1-2; TRBD1 aligns across 11 bases. Germline-derived CDR1 and CDR2 are SGHTA and FQGNSA. The trim removed 4 bases at V and 7 bases at J, leaving 5 bases unmatched. This CDR3 region has 14 residues.

The chain links TRBV6-5 to TRBJ2-7, with TRBD2 matching over 13 bases. Germline V CDR1 and CDR2: MNHEY, SVGAGI. The length of the CDR3 is 16 residues. Germline trimming cut 2 bases from V and 3 bases from J; bases unmatched to any gene: 4. CDR3 bases: TGTGCCAGCAGTTACCCGGGACTAGCGGGGCACTACGAGCAGTACTTC. Translated, it gives CASSYPGLAGHYEQYF.

This chain links TRBV21-1 with TRBJ1-3; the DNA was not used to check the table's D call, TRBD1. TRBV21-1 is noted as a pseudogene. The CDR3 covers 17 residues. DNA of the CDR3: TGTGCCAGCAGCAAAGAAGGTTGCAGGGGAACTGGAAACACCATATATTTT. Amino acids: CASSKEGCRGTGNTIYF.

V and J are TRBV27 and TRBJ1-3; D is uncertain. Trimming cost V 6 bases and J 1 base, with 16 bases left between them. CDR3 size: 16 residues. Per germline, CDR1 MNHEY and CDR2 SMNVEV (reference sequence). The CDR3 DNA is TGTGCCAGCAGCAGAATTCCTCCCAGGTCTGGAAACACCATATATTTT. Its translation is CASSRIPPRSGNTIYF.

The chain recombines TRBV2 with TRBJ2-3, with D unclear. The length of the CDR3 is 15 residues. V was cut by 7 bases and J by 0 bases, with 14 bases left in between. Germline V gene sequence: CDR1 SNHLY, CDR2 FYNNEI. CDR3 DNA: TGTGCCAGCAAGGAAGAGAAGACTAGCACAGATACGCAGTATTTT. Translating gives CASKEEKTSTDTQYF.

This chain joins TRBV5-1 and TRBJ2-7; perhaps TRBD1 as D (5 bases). This CDR3 region has 11 residues. Trimming shortened V by 5 bases and J by 3 bases, and 6 bases separated the two germline ends. CDR1 SGHRS and CDR2 YFSETQ come from the germline V gene. The CDR3 nucleotides are TGCGCCAGCAGGGACAACTACGAGCAGTACTTC. Its protein is CASRDNYEQYF. Looking up the rest from reference TRBV5-1 and TRBJ2-7 gives the full variable domain: KAGVTQTPRYLIKTRGQQVTLSCSPISGHRSVSWYQQTPGQGLQFLFEYFSETQRNKGNFPGRFSGRQFSNSRSEMNVSTLELGDSALYLCASRDNYEQYFGPGTRLTVT.

The chain combines TRBV4-1 with TRBJ1-4, with 9 bases identical to TRBD1. Germline values: CDR1 MGHRA, CDR2 YSYEKL. V lost 0 bases, J lost 7 bases, and 3 bases stayed unmatched. This CDR3 comprises 15 residues. This CDR3 reads CASSQEGQGIEKLFF. In DNA form, the CDR3 reads TGCGCCAGCAGCCAAGAGGGACAGGGTATTGAAAAACTGTTTTTT.

The V call is TRBV4-3, the J call TRBJ2-2, with TRBD1 matching 9 bases. The CDR3 sequence is 17 residues long. V dropped 2 bases and J dropped 1; count of bases not matched to a gene: 5. Germline V lookup: CDR1 LGHNA, CDR2 YSLEER. The CDR3 DNA reads TGCGCCAGCAGCCAATTCCGACAGGGGGGGAACACCGGGGAGCTGTTTTTT. Protein product: CASSQFRQGGNTGELFF.

This clone is a singleton in its sample. The chain combines TRBV2 with TRBJ2-7; 13 bases line up with TRBD2. V dropped 5 bases and J dropped 0; count of bases not matched to a gene: 1. The CDR3 consists of 15 residues. The germline V gene encodes CDR1 SNHLY and CDR2 FYNNEI. The CDR3 nucleotides read TGTGCCAGCAGTAGACTAGCGGGGGGCTCCTACGAGCAGTACTTC. Amino acids: CASSRLAGGSYEQYF.

J is TRBJ1-4 and V is TRBV18; 11 bases align to TRBD1. CDR1 and CDR2 (germline): KGHSH, LQKENI. The CDR3 has 16 amino acids. The trim removed 6 bases at V and 4 bases at J, leaving 7 bases unmatched. CDR3 protein: CASSRTGGADNEKLFF. CDR3 DNA: TGTGCCAGCTCCCGGACAGGGGGCGCAGATAATGAAAAACTGTTTTTT.

The J gene is TRBJ2-7, the V gene TRBV6-2 or TRBV6-3; a possible D gene is TRBD2 (6 bases). The germline V gene has CDR1 MNHEY and CDR2 SVGEGT. V was shortened by 0 bases and J by 7 bases, with 22 bases between the two germline ends. This CDR3 spans 17 amino acids. CDR3 sequence: CASSYSYLRDFNWEQYF. In nucleotides, the CDR3 is TGTGCCAGCAGTTACTCGTACCTTAGGGACTTCAACTGGGAGCAGTACTTC.

The chain employs TRBV4-2 and TRBJ2-1; 12 nucleotides line up with TRBD2. CDR1 is LGHNA, CDR2 YNFKEQ, per germline. Unmatched junction bases numbered 2, after V lost 4 bases and J lost 4 bases. The CDR3 is 15 amino acids. The CDR3 sequence: CASSPSGGGYNEQFF. As DNA, the CDR3 is TGTGCCAGCAGCCCTAGCGGGGGGGGATACAATGAGCAGTTCTTC.

V and J are TRBV24-1 and TRBJ2-2; D is ambiguous. The CDR3 is made up of 12 amino acids. V lost 8 bases, J lost 6 bases, and 9 bases lay in between. Germline V lookup: CDR1 KGHDR, CDR2 SFDVKD. The DNA of the CDR3 is TGTGCCACCAACGGTGCCGCCGGGGAGCTGTTTTTT. Its translation: CATNGAAGELFF.

As to this clone: The sample carries other DNA sequences with the same CDR3. The chain has TRBV27 and TRBJ2-3, with D unclear. The CDR3 is 11 amino acids. CDR1 MNHEY and CDR2 SMNVEV come from the germline V gene (reference sequence). Trimming pared 4 bases from V and 5 bases from J, leaving 4 bases between. The CDR3 sequence is CASSSGDTQYF. In DNA form, the CDR3 reads TGTGCCAGCAGTTCCGGAGATACGCAGTATTTT.

This clone was found once. The chain has TRBV28 and TRBJ1-2; 7 positions match TRBD1. CDR1 MDHEN and CDR2 SYDVKM come from the germline V gene. V lost 3 bases, J lost 4 bases, and 8 bases stayed unmatched. The CDR3 covers 15 residues. The CDR3 bases are TGTGCCAGCAGTTTGAAGGGGGCGAACGGCTATGGCTACACCTTC. It specifies CASSLKGANGYGYTF.

V is TRBV20-1 and J is TRBJ2-3; D remains ambiguous. V was shortened by 3 bases and J by 5 bases, with 12 bases between the two germline ends. This CDR3 is 13 amino acids long. The germline gives CDR1 DFQATT, CDR2 SNEGSKA (reference sequence). CDR3 nucleotide sequence: TGCAGTGCTAGTAATACAGCTGTAGATACGCAGTATTTT. Encoded protein: CSASNTAVDTQYF.

The count of this clone is one. The CDR3 nucleotides are TGTGCCAGCAGTCCCCAGGGACTAGCGGGGGGGTGGGGACAAGAGACCCAGTACTTC. Encoded protein: CASSPQGLAGGWGQETQYF. V usage is TRBV28 and J usage is TRBJ2-5; TRBD2 matches at 16 bases. From germline, CDR1 is MDHEN and CDR2 SYDVKM. With 5 bases clipped from V and 2 bases from J, the junction kept 11 bases outside the gene matches. CDR3 length equals 19 residues.

The V gene is TRBV11-1, the J gene TRBJ1-2; D gene ambiguous. CDR1 and CDR2 from the germline V gene are SGHAT and FQDESV (reference sequence). This CDR3 is 15 amino acids long. The V and J ends lost 1 base and 2 bases respectively, with 11 bases between them. The CDR3 nucleotides read TGTGCCAGCAGCTTAGAGACTGGAGTGAACTATGGCTACACCTTC. Amino acid sequence: CASSLETGVNYGYTF.

V and J are TRBV7-6 and TRBJ2-3; maybe TRBD2 (5 bases). The CDR3 is 14 amino acids. V was trimmed by 0 bases and J by 10 bases, leaving 14 bases between them. The germline V gene has CDR1 SGHVS and CDR2 FNYEAQ. CDR3 loop: CASSLAGLGEAQYF. DNA for the CDR3: TGTGCCAGCAGCTTAGCCGGCTTGGGAGAAGCGCAGTATTTT.

The chain employs TRBV5-1 and TRBJ1-1, with unresolved D. The CDR3 totals 14 residues. The V gene's germline CDR1 is SGHRS and CDR2 YFSETQ. V was clipped by 0 bases and J by 0 bases, with 6 bases between them. This chain's CDR3 is CASSLGAVNTEAFF. In DNA, the CDR3 is TGCGCCAGCAGCTTGGGGGCAGTGAACACTGAAGCTTTCTTT. Together with reference TRBV5-1 and TRBJ1-1, the CDR3 gives the full variable domain: KAGVTQTPRYLIKTRGQQVTLSCSPISGHRSVSWYQQTPGQGLQFLFEYFSETQRNKGNFPGRFSGRQFSNSRSEMNVSTLELGDSALYLCASSLGAVNTEAFFGQGTRLTVV.

V and J are TRBV3-1 (or the pseudogene TRBV3-2) and TRBJ1-2, with D uncertain. The length of the CDR3 is 16 residues. Deletions cut 3 bases from V and 5 bases from J, with 19 bases between. Germline V gene sequence: CDR1 LGHDT, CDR2 YNNKEL (reference sequence). The CDR3 reads CASSQGLTGSRYGYTF. CDR3 sequence (DNA): TGTGCCAGCAGCCAGGGGTTGACGGGGAGTAGATATGGCTACACCTTC.

V usage is TRBV28 and J usage is TRBJ2-7; maybe TRBD1 (6 bases). Germline assignment: CDR1 MDHEN and CDR2 SYDVKM. This CDR3 contains 15 residues. The ends were cut back, 6 bases at V and 2 bases at J, with 17 bases in the middle. The CDR3 loop reads CASRPEDSYTYEQYF. The DNA for the CDR3 is TGTGCCAGCAGACCCGAGGACAGCTATACCTACGAGCAGTACTTC.

The table lists this clone with a few counts. The J gene is TRBJ1-5, the V gene TRBV10-1; unclear D gene. The germline gives CDR1 WNHNN, CDR2 SYGVQD (reference sequence). The CDR3 consists of 14 residues. The V and J ends lost 11 bases and 6 bases respectively, with 20 bases between them. The CDR3 is CAFFKIGEGQPQHF. The CDR3 DNA follows: TGCGCCTTTTTTAAGATCGGGGAGGGTCAGCCCCAGCATTTT.

The chain recombines TRBV15 with TRBJ2-1, with TRBD1 as a possible D gene (6 bases). Trimming removed 1 base from V and 8 bases from J, with 18 bases in between. The length of the CDR3 is 16 residues. CDR1 is LNHNV and CDR2 is YYDKDF in the germline V gene (reference sequence). The CDR3 coding sequence is TGTGCCACCAGCAGAGGCCCCGCAGGGGATAGGGATGAGCAGTTCTTC. Translating gives CATSRGPAGDRDEQFF. Together with reference TRBV15 and TRBJ2-1, the CDR3 gives the full variable domain: DAMVIQNPRYQVTQFGKPVTLSCSQTLNHNVMYWYQQKSSQAPKLLFHYYDKDFNNEADTPDNFQSRRPNTSFCFLDIRSPGLGDTAMYLCATSRGPAGDRDEQFFGPGTRLTVL.

The chain has TRBV6-6 and TRBJ2-4; possibly TRBD2 for D (5 bases). The length of the CDR3 is 15 residues. V was shortened by 10 bases and J by 1 base, with 17 bases between the two germline ends. CDR1 and CDR2 from the germline V gene are MNHNY and SVGAGI (reference sequence). The CDR3 is CATLPGERAKNIQYF. The CDR3 DNA reads as TGTGCCACCCTGCCCGGGGAGAGGGCCAAAAACATTCAGTACTTC.

The V gene is TRBV9, the J gene TRBJ1-2, with a weak D call TRBD1 (6 bases). CDR1 SGDLS and CDR2 YYNGEE come from the germline V gene. V lost 3 bases, J lost 8 bases, and 17 bases lay in between. The CDR3 has 14 amino acids. CDR3 sequence reads: CASSAGGQGWGYTF. The CDR3 DNA sequence: TGTGCCAGCAGCGCCGGTGGGCAGGGGTGGGGCTACACCTTC.